One sample yielded the 14 T cell receptor beta chains listed below, sequenced in a study of shared clonotypes between healthy human individuals. Method: immunoSEQ multiplex PCR; TCRdb's copy keeps in-frame clones and lacks some. The data show roughly 700,000 clones, around 67% seen once. The sequenced material came from memory CD4+ T cells sorted from blood. Subset indicated: CD45RA-negative fraction. The receptors were sampled from a woman in her 30s in good health.

The chain employs TRBV10-1 and TRBJ1-2, with D uncertain. The germline CDR1 and CDR2 sequences are WNHNN and SYGVQD (reference sequence). V was trimmed by 6 bases and J by 8 bases, leaving 19 bases between them. The CDR3 has 14 residues. CDR3 nucleotides: TGCGCCAGCAGCCCCGGCTCCGCTAGGACGGGCTACACCTTC. Translating gives CASSPGSARTGYTF.

J is TRBJ1-3 and V is TRBV19, with unresolved D. Germline V CDR1 and CDR2: LNHDA, SQIVND (reference sequence). The ends were cut back, 5 bases at V and 4 bases at J, with 12 bases in the middle. The CDR3 length is 14 residues. The CDR3, as DNA: TGTGCCAGTAGTTCGTCGACTGCGGGAAACACCATATATTTT. This codes for CASSSSTAGNTIYF.

CDR3 amino acids: CASSLGWAGREKLFF. CDR3 DNA sequence: TGCGCCAGCAGCTTGGGGTGGGCAGGGCGCGAAAAACTGTTTTTT. The chain recombines TRBV5-1 with TRBJ1-4; the D gene is possibly TRBD1 (5 bases). The germline CDR1 and CDR2 sequences are SGHRS and YFSETQ. The V end was cut by 0 bases, the J end by 8 bases, with 14 bases between. This CDR3 region has 15 residues. Full variable domain (outside the CDR3, taken from reference TRBV5-1 and TRBJ1-4): KAGVTQTPRYLIKTRGQQVTLSCSPISGHRSVSWYQQTPGQGLQFLFEYFSETQRNKGNFPGRFSGRQFSNSRSEMNVSTLELGDSALYLCASSLGWAGREKLFFGSGTQLSVL.

The rearrangement uses TRBV19 and TRBJ1-5; D not certain. CDR1 LNHDA and CDR2 SQIVND come from the germline V gene (reference sequence). The CDR3 extends over 15 amino acids. V was pared by 5 bases and J by 2 bases, with 13 bases between. CDR3 DNA: TGTGCCAGTAGTGGGCCGGGTTCCGGCAATCAGCCCCAGCATTTT. Amino acid sequence: CASSGPGSGNQPQHF. Complete variable domain (other parts from reference TRBV19 and TRBJ1-5): DGGITQSPKYLFRKEGQNVTLSCEQNLNHDAMYWYRQDPGQGLRLIYYSQIVNDFQKGDIAEGYSVSREKKESFPLTVTSAQKNPTAFYLCASSGPGSGNQPQHFGDGTRLSIL.

This rearrangement joins TRBV4-2 to TRBJ2-7; the match to TRBD2 covers 8 bases. Germline CDR1 and CDR2: LGHNA and YNFKEQ. Losses at the gene ends were 1 base for V and 1 base for J; bases not matched to a gene: 15. There are 19 residues in the CDR3. Written as DNA, the CDR3 is TGTGCCAGCAGCCAAGCGACTACAGCGGGAGTGGGTGGGTCCTACGAGCAGTACTTC. Its protein product is CASSQATTAGVGGSYEQYF.

This clone was recorded once. The sample has other DNA sequences that encode this CDR3 too. V is TRBV6-5 and J is TRBJ2-7, with 7 positions matching TRBD2. Germline V gene data show CDR1 as MNHEY and CDR2 as SVGAGI. Losses at the gene ends were 6 bases for V and 4 bases for J; bases not matched to a gene: 12. CDR3 length: 15 amino acids. The CDR3 nucleotides read TGTGCCAGCAGCTCCGGGGGTGGCGGGAGTTACGAGCAGTACTTC. Protein product: CASSSGGGGSYEQYF.

V is TRBV9 and J is TRBJ2-1; 14 bases fit TRBD2. V lost 5 bases, J lost 8 bases, and 21 bases stayed unmatched. In germline, CDR1 is SGDLS, CDR2 YYNGEE. The CDR3 runs 20 residues. The CDR3 DNA reads TGTGCCAGCAGACCCGAGACAGGGACTAGCGGGAGCTTCCCCCTCCATGAGCAGTTCTTC. Its translation: CASRPETGTSGSFPLHEQFF.

This clone was seen only once. This chain joins TRBV18 and TRBJ1-5; 7 bases map to TRBD1. The CDR3 totals 17 residues. Per the germline V gene, CDR1 is KGHSH and CDR2 is LQKENI. Unmatched junction bases numbered 14, after V lost 3 bases and J lost 6 bases. DNA of the CDR3: TGTGCCAGCTCACCTCCAACTACAGGGGAAGTCGGTCAGCCCCAGCATTTT. It translates to CASSPPTTGEVGQPQHF. The variable domain in full, with the rest retrieved from reference TRBV18 and TRBJ1-5, is NAGVMQNPRHLVRRRGQEARLRCSPMKGHSHVYWYRQLPEEGLKFMVYLQKENIIDESGMPKERFSAEFPKEGPSILRIQQVVRGDSAAYFCASSPPTTGEVGQPQHFGDGTRLSIL.

The V gene is TRBV4-2, the J gene TRBJ2-3; TRBD2 aligns across 11 bases. V was clipped by 2 bases and J by 2 bases; unmatched bases: 6. The CDR3 consists of 17 residues. Germline V gene sequence: CDR1 LGHNA, CDR2 YNFKEQ. The CDR3, as DNA: TGTGCCAGCAGCCAATCCGGACTAGCGGGTAACACAGATACGCAGTATTTT. It translates to CASSQSGLAGNTDTQYF.

The genes are TRBV5-1 and TRBJ2-5; the match to TRBD2 covers 9 bases. The CDR3 has 16 amino acids. Germline V gene data show CDR1 as SGHRS and CDR2 as YFSETQ. V shed 0 bases, J shed 4 bases, and the junction held 7 bases outside the gene matches. In DNA, the CDR3 is TGCGCCAGCAGCTTGGATGGTAGCGGGGGATTAGAGACCCAGTACTTC. Its translation: CASSLDGSGGLETQYF. Filled out from reference TRBV5-1 and TRBJ2-5, the complete variable domain reads KAGVTQTPRYLIKTRGQQVTLSCSPISGHRSVSWYQQTPGQGLQFLFEYFSETQRNKGNFPGRFSGRQFSNSRSEMNVSTLELGDSALYLCASSLDGSGGLETQYFGPGTRLLVL.

The chain couples TRBV28 to TRBJ2-5; possibly TRBD1 for D (5 bases). The germline V gene has CDR1 MDHEN and CDR2 SYDVKM. Trimming shortened V by 3 bases and J by 11 bases, and 10 bases separated the two germline ends. This CDR3 is 11 amino acids long. CDR3: CASSLLDTQYF. The CDR3 DNA follows: TGTGCCAGCAGTTTGTTGGACACGCAGTACTTC.

The chain couples TRBV18 to TRBJ2-4, with D perhaps given as TRBD1 or TRBD2 (5 bases each). The CDR3 has 15 amino acids. Germline CDR1 is KGHSH and CDR2 is LQKENI. V was pared by 0 bases and J by 6 bases, with 12 bases between. CDR3 nucleotide sequence: TGTGCCAGCTCACCACCAGGGACCATGAGAAACATTCAGTACTTC. The encoded protein is CASSPPGTMRNIQYF.

The chain has TRBV30 and TRBJ1-2; 9 bases map to TRBD1. Germline values: CDR1 GTSNPN, CDR2 SVGIG (reference sequence). The CDR3 runs to 13 residues. J gave up 5 bases and V 3 bases, and 4 bases lay outside the gene matches. DNA of the CDR3: TGTGCCTGGAGGGACAGGGGCCGGTATGGCTACACCTTC. Residues: CAWRDRGRYGYTF.

The chain links TRBV2 to TRBJ1-4; the match to TRBD1 covers 7 bases. CDR3 length equals 14 residues. V shed 4 bases, J shed 8 bases, and the junction held 7 bases outside the gene matches. Germline V gene lookup returns CDR1 SNHLY and CDR2 FYNNEI. The CDR3 reads CASSGQGWEEKLFF. The CDR3 coding sequence is TGTGCCAGCAGTGGACAGGGATGGGAGGAAAAACTGTTTTTT.